This entry lists 21 T cell receptor beta chains sequenced from one sample in a study of blood T cell repertoires in COVID-19. Clones were read by immunoSEQ multiplex PCR, and TCRdb kept only the in-frame ones, dropping some. The table has a few hundred thousand clones, around 89% seen once. The sequencing input was peripheral blood. These receptors were taken from a woman aged 25-40 years who had recovered from COVID-19.

This sequence joins TRBV5-1 and TRBJ2-7; 7 bases fit TRBD1. Unmatched junction bases numbered 6, after V lost 0 bases and J lost 6 bases. The CDR3 sequence is 14 residues long. Germline values: CDR1 SGHRS, CDR2 YFSETQ. This CDR3 reads CASSLDTGAPEQYF. The CDR3 DNA sequence: TGCGCCAGCAGCTTGGATACAGGGGCCCCCGAGCAGTACTTC.

The chain links TRBV3-1 (or the pseudogene TRBV3-2) to TRBJ2-3; 9 positions match TRBD2. V trimming: 7 bases; J trimming: 0 bases; junction bases outside the gene matches: 5. The CDR3 loop spans 15 amino acids. From germline, CDR1 is LGHDT and CDR2 YNNKEL (reference sequence). CDR3 DNA sequence: TGTGCCAGCAACACAGCGGGGGGTAGCACAGATACGCAGTATTTT. This sequence encodes CASNTAGGSTDTQYF.

The chain links TRBV6-1 to TRBJ1-2; no clear D gene. The CDR3 totals 14 residues. The germline CDR1 and CDR2 sequences are MNHNS and SASEGT. V shed 2 bases and J shed 8 bases, with 15 bases lying between them. This chain's CDR3 is CASSETEGREGYTF. CDR3 nucleotides: TGTGCCAGCAGTGAAACAGAGGGTCGGGAAGGCTACACCTTC.

This sequence joins TRBV5-1 and TRBJ2-1, with 8 nucleotides matching TRBD1. This CDR3 is built from 14 residues. Germline V CDR1 and CDR2: SGHRS, YFSETQ. Trimming at V came to 6 bases and at J to 8 bases, leaving 10 bases not matched to a gene. As DNA, the CDR3 is TGCGCCAGCACCCGACAGGGGCCTGGGGATGAGCAGTTCTTC. As protein: CASTRQGPGDEQFF.

The chain couples TRBV28 to TRBJ1-1; D unclear. Trimming removed 7 bases at V and 4 bases at J, with 7 bases between. The CDR3 length is 11 residues. CDR1 and CDR2 (germline): MDHEN, SYDVKM. CDR3 in amino acids: CASNSGTEAFF. DNA of the CDR3: TGTGCCAGCAACTCAGGCACTGAAGCTTTCTTT. Drawing the rest from reference TRBV28 and TRBJ1-1, the complete variable domain is DVKVTQSSRYLVKRTGEKVFLECVQDMDHENMFWYRQDPGLGLRLIYFSYDVKMKEKGDIPEGYSVSREKKERFSLILESASTNQTSMYLCASNSGTEAFFGQGTRLTVV.

The chain couples TRBV18 to TRBJ2-3, with 9 bases aligning to TRBD2. CDR1 and CDR2 (germline): KGHSH, LQKENI. Trimming took 1 base from V and 0 from J; bases not matched to a gene: 5. This CDR3 spans 17 amino acids. The CDR3 sequence is CASSPRMTSGSTDTQYF. The CDR3 DNA is TGTGCCAGCTCACCACGTATGACTAGCGGTAGCACAGATACGCAGTATTTT.

Note on this clone: This sample includes further DNA sequences coding for the same CDR3. CDR3 nucleotides: TGTGCCAGTAGTATTGCAGTGAACACTGAAGCTTTCTTT. It is translated as CASSIAVNTEAFF. The rearrangement links TRBV19 to TRBJ1-1; D unclear. This CDR3 comprises 13 residues. Germline loops: CDR1 LNHDA, CDR2 SQIVND (reference sequence). The V and J ends lost 3 bases and 0 bases respectively, with 5 bases between them. Complete variable domain (other parts from reference TRBV19 and TRBJ1-1): DGGITQSPKYLFRKEGQNVTLSCEQNLNHDAMYWYRQDPGQGLRLIYYSQIVNDFQKGDIAEGYSVSREKKESFPLTVTSAQKNPTAFYLCASSIAVNTEAFFGQGTRLTVV.

The table lists this clone with a count of one. The rearrangement links TRBV11-3 to TRBJ2-1; tentatively, D is TRBD1 (5 bases). Germline V gene lookup returns CDR1 SGHNT and CDR2 YENEEA. V gave up 1 base and J gave up 2 bases, with 6 bases separating them. CDR3 length: 14 amino acids. In DNA, the CDR3 is TGTGCCAGCAGCTTAGGGGGCACCTACAATGAGCAGTTCTTC. Translating gives CASSLGGTYNEQFF. Together with reference TRBV11-3 and TRBJ2-1, the CDR3 gives the full variable domain: EAGVVQSPRYKIIEKKQPVAFWCNPISGHNTLYWYLQNLGQGPELLIRYENEEAVDDSQLPKDRFSAERLKGVDSTLKIQPAELGDSAVYLCASSLGGTYNEQFFGPGTRLTVL.

V usage is TRBV2 and J usage is TRBJ1-6; 7 nucleotides line up with TRBD1. This CDR3 region has 13 residues. Per germline, CDR1 SNHLY and CDR2 FYNNEI. Germline trimming cut 1 base from V and 9 bases from J; bases unmatched to any gene: 0. As DNA, the CDR3 is TGTGCCAGCAGTGAAGAGGGGGCTTCACCCCTCCACTTT. Translation gives CASSEEGASPLHF.

The V gene is TRBV28, the J gene TRBJ2-7, with no clear D. Germline CDR1 reads MDHEN; CDR2 reads SYDVKM. The V and J ends lost 3 bases and 5 bases respectively, with 11 bases between them. The length of the CDR3 is 13 residues. This CDR3 is CASSLSPSHEQYF. DNA for the CDR3: TGTGCCAGCAGTTTGAGCCCATCCCACGAGCAGTACTTC.

The J gene is TRBJ2-5, the V gene TRBV28, with 7 bases lining up with TRBD1. V shed 5 bases, J shed 2 bases, and the junction held 8 bases outside the gene matches. This CDR3 spans 15 amino acids. Germline CDR1 and CDR2: MDHEN and SYDVKM. The CDR3 is CASSLRQGRQETQYF. In DNA, the CDR3 is TGTGCCAGCAGTCTTAGACAGGGAAGGCAAGAGACCCAGTACTTC.

The chain employs TRBV9 and TRBJ2-1, with 10 positions matching TRBD2. V lost 2 bases and J lost 3; bases outside the gene matches: 5. This CDR3 has 16 residues. The V gene's germline CDR1 is SGDLS and CDR2 YYNGEE. For the CDR3, the DNA is TGTGCCAGCAGCGTGGGGAAGCGGGGGGGCTACAATGAGCAGTTCTTC. It codes for CASSVGKRGGYNEQFF.

CDR3 region: CASSLTTGQGHEQFF. The CDR3 DNA follows: TGTGCCAGCAGCCTTACGACCGGACAGGGACATGAGCAGTTCTTC. The V gene is TRBV5-6, the J gene TRBJ2-1, with TRBD1 matching 8 bases. CDR3 length: 15 amino acids. Per germline, CDR1 SGHDT and CDR2 YYEEEE. V shed 4 bases and J 8 bases; nucleotides not matched to a gene: 11.

The chain carries TRBV7-8 and TRBJ2-7; 14 bases fit TRBD2. The ends lost 5 bases at V and 4 bases at J; junction bases unmatched: 7. The germline CDR1 and CDR2 sequences are SGHVS and FQNEAQ. CDR3 length: 16 residues. This CDR3 reads CASSLGLAGGRYEQYF. CDR3 bases: TGTGCCAGCAGCCTCGGACTAGCGGGGGGTAGGTACGAGCAGTACTTC.

This clone was counted a few times. V and J are TRBV30 and TRBJ1-1; D gene unclear. With 6 bases removed from V and 7 bases from J, the gap between germline ends came to 18 bases. Germline CDR1 reads GTSNPN; CDR2 reads SVGIG (reference sequence). CDR3 length equals 13 residues. The CDR3 loop reads CACIRPAGSEAFF. As DNA, the CDR3 is TGTGCCTGCATCAGGCCTGCCGGAAGTGAAGCTTTCTTT.

This chain links TRBV5-1 with TRBJ2-5; 9 nucleotides line up with TRBD1. V dropped 0 bases and J dropped 2; count of bases not matched to a gene: 2. This CDR3 comprises 15 residues. Germline CDR1 reads SGHRS; CDR2 reads YFSETQ. CDR3 sequence: CASSLVGTGQETQYF. In nucleotides, the CDR3 is TGCGCCAGCAGCTTGGTCGGGACAGGGCAAGAGACCCAGTACTTC.

The genes are TRBV2 and TRBJ1-1; no definite D call. Germline V CDR1 and CDR2: SNHLY, FYNNEI. With 5 bases removed from V and 8 bases from J, the gap between germline ends came to 9 bases. CDR3 size: 11 residues. CDR3 loop: CASSYDGEAFF. CDR3 nucleotides: TGTGCCAGCAGTTACGACGGGGAAGCTTTCTTT.

This chain uses TRBV5-8 with TRBJ2-2; 13 nucleotides match TRBD2. This CDR3 region has 19 residues. V lost 5 bases, J lost 4 bases, and 14 bases stayed unmatched. Looked up from germline, CDR1 is SGHTS and CDR2 is YDEGEE. The CDR3: CASRTPDTSGGAVTGELFF. The CDR3 DNA is TGTGCCAGCAGGACCCCCGATACTAGCGGGGGGGCGGTCACCGGGGAGCTGTTTTTT.

This chain connects TRBV5-4 to TRBJ1-2; 7 positions match TRBD1. CDR1 is SGHNT, CDR2 YYREEE, per germline (reference sequence). CDR3 length equals 16 residues. V was pared by 3 bases and J by 8 bases, with 16 bases of the junction left unmatched. The chain's CDR3 is CASSSHRWAGGGGYTF. CDR3 bases: TGTGCCAGCAGCTCCCATAGGTGGGCAGGGGGAGGCGGCTACACCTTC.

This chain uses TRBV11-2 with TRBJ2-7; TRBD1 aligns across 9 bases. This CDR3 has 13 residues. Germline CDR1 reads SGHAT; CDR2 reads FQNNGV. With 5 bases clipped from V and 6 bases from J, the junction kept 5 bases outside the gene matches. CDR3 coding DNA: TGTGCCAGCAGCCCGGGACAGGGTGTCGAGCAGTACTTC. Translation gives CASSPGQGVEQYF.

This chain links TRBV19 with TRBJ2-2, with 7 positions matching TRBD1. The junction had 8 bases not matched to a gene; V was cut back by 7 bases and J by 0 bases. This CDR3 spans 16 amino acids. From germline, CDR1 is LNHDA and CDR2 SQIVND (reference sequence). The CDR3 region is CASKGWGTANTGELFF. As DNA, the CDR3 is TGTGCCAGTAAAGGTTGGGGGACAGCGAACACCGGGGAGCTGTTTTTT.